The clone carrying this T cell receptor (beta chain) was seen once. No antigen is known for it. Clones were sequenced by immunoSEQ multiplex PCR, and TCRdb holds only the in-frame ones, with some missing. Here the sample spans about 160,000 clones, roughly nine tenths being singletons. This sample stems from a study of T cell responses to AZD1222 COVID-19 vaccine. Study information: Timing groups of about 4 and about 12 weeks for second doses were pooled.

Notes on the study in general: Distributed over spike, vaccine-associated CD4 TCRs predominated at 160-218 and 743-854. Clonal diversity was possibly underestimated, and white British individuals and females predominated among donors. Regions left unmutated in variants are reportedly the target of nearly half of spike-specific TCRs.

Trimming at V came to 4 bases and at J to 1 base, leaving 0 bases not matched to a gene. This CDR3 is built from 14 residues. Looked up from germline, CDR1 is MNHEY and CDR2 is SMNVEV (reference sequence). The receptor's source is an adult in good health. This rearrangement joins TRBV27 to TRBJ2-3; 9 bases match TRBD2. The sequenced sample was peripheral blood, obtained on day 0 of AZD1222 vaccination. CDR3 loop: CASSWTSGTDTQYF. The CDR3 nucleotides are TGTGCCAGCAGTTGGACTAGCGGCACAGATACGCAGTATTTT.